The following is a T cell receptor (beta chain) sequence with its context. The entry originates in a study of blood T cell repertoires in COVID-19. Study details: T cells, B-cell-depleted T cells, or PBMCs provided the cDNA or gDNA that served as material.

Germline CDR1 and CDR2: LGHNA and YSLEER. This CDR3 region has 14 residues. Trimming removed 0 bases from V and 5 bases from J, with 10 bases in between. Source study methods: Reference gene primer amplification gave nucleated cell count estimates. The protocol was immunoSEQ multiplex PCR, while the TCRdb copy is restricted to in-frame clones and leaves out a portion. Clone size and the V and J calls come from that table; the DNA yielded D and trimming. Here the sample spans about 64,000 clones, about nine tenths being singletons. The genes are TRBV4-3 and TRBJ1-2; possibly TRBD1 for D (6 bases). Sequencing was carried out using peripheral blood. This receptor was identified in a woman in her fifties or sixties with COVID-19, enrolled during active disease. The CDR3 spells CASSQDGGQYGYTF. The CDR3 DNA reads TGCGCCAGCAGCCAAGATGGCGGACAGTATGGCTACACCTTC.